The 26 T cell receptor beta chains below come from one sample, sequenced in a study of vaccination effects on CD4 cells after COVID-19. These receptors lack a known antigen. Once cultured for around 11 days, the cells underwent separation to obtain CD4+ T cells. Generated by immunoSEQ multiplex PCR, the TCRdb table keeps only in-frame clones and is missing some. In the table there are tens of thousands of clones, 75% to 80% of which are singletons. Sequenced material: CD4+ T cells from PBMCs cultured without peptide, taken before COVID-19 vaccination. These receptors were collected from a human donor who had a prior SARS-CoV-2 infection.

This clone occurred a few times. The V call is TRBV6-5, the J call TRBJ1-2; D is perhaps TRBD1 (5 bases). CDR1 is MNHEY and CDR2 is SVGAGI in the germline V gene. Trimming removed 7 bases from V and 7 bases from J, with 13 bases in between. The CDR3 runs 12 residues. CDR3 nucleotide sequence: TGTGCCAGCAACAACGGGGGTTCTGGCTACACCTTC. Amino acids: CASNNGGSGYTF.

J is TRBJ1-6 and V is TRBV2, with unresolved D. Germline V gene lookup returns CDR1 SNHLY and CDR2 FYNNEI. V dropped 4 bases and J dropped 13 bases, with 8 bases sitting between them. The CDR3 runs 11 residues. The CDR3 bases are TGTGCCAGCAGTGCAGACTTTCCCCTCCACTTT. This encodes CASSADFPLHF.

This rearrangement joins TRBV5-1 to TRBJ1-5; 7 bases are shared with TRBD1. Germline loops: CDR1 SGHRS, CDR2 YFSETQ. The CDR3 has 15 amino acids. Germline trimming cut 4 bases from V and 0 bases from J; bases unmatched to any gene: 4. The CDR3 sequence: CASSEGTASNQPQHF. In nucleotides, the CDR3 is TGCGCCAGCAGCGAGGGGACAGCTAGCAATCAGCCCCAGCATTTT.

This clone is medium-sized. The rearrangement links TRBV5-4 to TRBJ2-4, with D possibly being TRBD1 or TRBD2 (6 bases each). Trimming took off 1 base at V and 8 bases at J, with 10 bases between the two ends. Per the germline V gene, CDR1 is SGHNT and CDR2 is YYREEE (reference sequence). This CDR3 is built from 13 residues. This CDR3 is CASSLNREDIQYF. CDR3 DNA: TGTGCCAGCAGCTTGAACAGGGAGGACATTCAGTACTTC.

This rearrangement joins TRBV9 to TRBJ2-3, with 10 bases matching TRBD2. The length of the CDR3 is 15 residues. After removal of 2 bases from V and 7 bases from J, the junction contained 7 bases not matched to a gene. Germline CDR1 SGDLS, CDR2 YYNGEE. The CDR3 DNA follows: TGTGCCAGCAGCGTGATGGCTAGCGGGAGAAATACGCAGTATTTT. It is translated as CASSVMASGRNTQYF. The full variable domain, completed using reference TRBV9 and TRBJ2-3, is DSGVTQTPKHLITATGQRVTLRCSPRSGDLSVYWYQQSLDQGLQFLIQYYNGEERAKGNILERFSAQQFPDLHSELNLSSLELGDSALYFCASSVMASGRNTQYFGPGTRLTVL.

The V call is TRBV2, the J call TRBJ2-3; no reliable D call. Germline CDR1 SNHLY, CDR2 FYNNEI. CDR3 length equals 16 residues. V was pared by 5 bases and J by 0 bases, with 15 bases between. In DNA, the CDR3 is TGTGCCAGCAGTCTCGGCTGGCGGTTGAGCACAGATACGCAGTATTTT. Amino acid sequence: CASSLGWRLSTDTQYF.

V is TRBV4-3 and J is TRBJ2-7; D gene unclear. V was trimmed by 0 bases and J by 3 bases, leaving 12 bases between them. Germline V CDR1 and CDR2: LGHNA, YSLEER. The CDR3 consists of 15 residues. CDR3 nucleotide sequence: TGCGCCAGCAGCCAAGATCGAATCGGCTACTACGAGCAGTACTTC. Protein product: CASSQDRIGYYEQYF.

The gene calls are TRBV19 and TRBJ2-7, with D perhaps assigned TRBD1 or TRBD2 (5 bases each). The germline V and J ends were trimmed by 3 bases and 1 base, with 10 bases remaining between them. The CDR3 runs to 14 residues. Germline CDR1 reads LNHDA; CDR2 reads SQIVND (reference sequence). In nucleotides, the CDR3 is TGTGCCAGTAGTATCCGGGACGGATCCTACGAGCAGTACTTC. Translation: CASSIRDGSYEQYF.

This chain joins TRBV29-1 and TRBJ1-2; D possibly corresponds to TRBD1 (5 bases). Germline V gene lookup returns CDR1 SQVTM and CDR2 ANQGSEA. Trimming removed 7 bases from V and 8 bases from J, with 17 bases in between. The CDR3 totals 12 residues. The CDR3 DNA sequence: TGCAGCGCCGAGGGTGATCCAGGGGGCTACACCTTC. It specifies CSAEGDPGGYTF. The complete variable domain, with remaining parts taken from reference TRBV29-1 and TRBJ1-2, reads SAVISQKPSRDICQRGTSLTIQCQVDSQVTMMFWYRQQPGQSLTLIATANQGSEATYESGFVIDKFPISRPNLTFSTLTVSNMSPEDSSIYLCSAEGDPGGYTFGSGTRLTVV.

This CDR3 reads CASSPYGGTEAFF. DNA for the CDR3: TGCGCCAGCAGCCCCTATGGGGGCACTGAAGCTTTCTTT. The chain joins TRBV4-1 to TRBJ1-1; D possibly corresponds to TRBD1 (5 bases). The CDR3 consists of 13 residues. V was pared by 4 bases and J by 4 bases, with 10 bases between. The germline CDR1 and CDR2 sequences are MGHRA and YSYEKL.

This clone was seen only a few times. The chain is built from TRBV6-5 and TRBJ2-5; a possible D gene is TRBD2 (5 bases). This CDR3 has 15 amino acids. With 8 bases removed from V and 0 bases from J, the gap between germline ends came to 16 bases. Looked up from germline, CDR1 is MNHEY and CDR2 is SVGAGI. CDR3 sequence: CASRTPPWYQETQYF. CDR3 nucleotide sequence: TGTGCCAGCCGGACTCCCCCTTGGTACCAAGAGACCCAGTACTTC.

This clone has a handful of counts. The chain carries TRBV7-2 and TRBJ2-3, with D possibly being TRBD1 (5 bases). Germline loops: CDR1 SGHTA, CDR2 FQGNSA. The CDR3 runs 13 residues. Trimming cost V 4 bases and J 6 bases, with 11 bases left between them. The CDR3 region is CASSSQGPDTQYF. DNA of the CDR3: TGTGCCAGCAGCTCTCAGGGCCCCGATACGCAGTATTTT. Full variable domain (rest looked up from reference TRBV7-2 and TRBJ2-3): GAGVSQSPSNKVTEKGKDVELRCDPISGHTALYWYRQSLGQGLEFLIYFQGNSAPDKSGLPSDRFSAERTGGSVSTLTIQRTQQEDSAVYLCASSSQGPDTQYFGPGTRLTVL.

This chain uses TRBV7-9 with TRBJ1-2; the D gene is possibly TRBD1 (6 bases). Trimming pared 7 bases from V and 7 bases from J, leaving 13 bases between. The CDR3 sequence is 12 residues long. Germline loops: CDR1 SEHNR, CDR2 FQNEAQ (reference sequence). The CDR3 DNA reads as TGTGCCAGCAAGGGGGATAGCAGTGGCTACACCTTC. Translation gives CASKGDSSGYTF.

CDR3 sequence (DNA): TGTGCCAGCTCACCACCGGGGCGAGTTGGTTTGACCCAGTACTTC. Encoded protein: CASSPPGRVGLTQYF. The rearrangement uses TRBV18 and TRBJ2-5; perhaps TRBD1 as D (5 bases). The germline V and J ends were trimmed by 0 bases and 7 bases, with 15 bases remaining between them. Germline CDR1 and CDR2: KGHSH and LQKENI. The CDR3 runs to 15 residues.

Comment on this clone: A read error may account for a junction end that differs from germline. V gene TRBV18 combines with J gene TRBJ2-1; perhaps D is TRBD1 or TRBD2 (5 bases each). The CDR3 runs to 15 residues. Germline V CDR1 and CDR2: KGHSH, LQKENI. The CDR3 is CASSHGGVWYNEQFF. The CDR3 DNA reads TGTGCCAGTTCACATGGGGGAGTCTGGTACAATGAGCAGTTCTTC.

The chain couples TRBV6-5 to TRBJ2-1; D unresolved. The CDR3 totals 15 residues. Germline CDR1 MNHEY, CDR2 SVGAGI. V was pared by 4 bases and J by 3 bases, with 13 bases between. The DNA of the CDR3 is TGTGCCAGCAGTTCCCTAGGCGGAAACTACAATGAGCAGTTCTTC. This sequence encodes CASSSLGGNYNEQFF.

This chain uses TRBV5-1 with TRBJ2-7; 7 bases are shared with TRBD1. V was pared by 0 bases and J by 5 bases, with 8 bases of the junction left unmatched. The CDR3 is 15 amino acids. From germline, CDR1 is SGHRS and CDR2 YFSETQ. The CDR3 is CASSLVGRGNDEQYF. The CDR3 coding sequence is TGCGCCAGCAGCTTGGTGGGCAGGGGGAATGACGAGCAGTACTTC.

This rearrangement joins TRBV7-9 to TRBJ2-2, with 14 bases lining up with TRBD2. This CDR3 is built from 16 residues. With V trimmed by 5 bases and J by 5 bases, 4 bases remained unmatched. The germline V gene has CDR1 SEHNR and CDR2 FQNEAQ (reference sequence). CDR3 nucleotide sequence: TGTGCCAGCAGCATCCGACTAGCGGGAGGGACCGGGGAGCTGTTTTTT. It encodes CASSIRLAGGTGELFF.

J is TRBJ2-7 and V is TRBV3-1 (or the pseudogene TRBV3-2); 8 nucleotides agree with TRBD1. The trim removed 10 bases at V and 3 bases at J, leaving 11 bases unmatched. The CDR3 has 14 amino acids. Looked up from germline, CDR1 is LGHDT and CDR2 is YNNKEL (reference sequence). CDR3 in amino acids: CATQHGQGSYEQYF. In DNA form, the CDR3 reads TGTGCCACCCAGCACGGACAGGGAAGCTACGAGCAGTACTTC.

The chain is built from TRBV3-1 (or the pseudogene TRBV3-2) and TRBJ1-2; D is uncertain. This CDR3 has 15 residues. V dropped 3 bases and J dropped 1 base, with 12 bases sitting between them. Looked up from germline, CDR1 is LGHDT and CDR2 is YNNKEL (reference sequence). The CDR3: CASSQGLYDNYGYTF. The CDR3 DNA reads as TGTGCCAGCAGCCAGGGTCTCTATGATAACTATGGCTACACCTTC.

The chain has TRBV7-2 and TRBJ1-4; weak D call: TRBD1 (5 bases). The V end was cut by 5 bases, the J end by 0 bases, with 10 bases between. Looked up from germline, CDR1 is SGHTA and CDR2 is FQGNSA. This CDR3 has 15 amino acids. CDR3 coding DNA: TGTGCCAGCAGCGAGTGGACAACAACTAATGAAAAACTGTTTTTT. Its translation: CASSEWTTTNEKLFF.

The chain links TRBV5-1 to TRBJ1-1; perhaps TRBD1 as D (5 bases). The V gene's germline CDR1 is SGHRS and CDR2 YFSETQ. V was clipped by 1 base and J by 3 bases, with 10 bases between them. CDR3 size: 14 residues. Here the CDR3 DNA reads TGCGCCAGCAGCTTGTTTGAGGGGTACACTGAAGCTTTCTTT. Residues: CASSLFEGYTEAFF.

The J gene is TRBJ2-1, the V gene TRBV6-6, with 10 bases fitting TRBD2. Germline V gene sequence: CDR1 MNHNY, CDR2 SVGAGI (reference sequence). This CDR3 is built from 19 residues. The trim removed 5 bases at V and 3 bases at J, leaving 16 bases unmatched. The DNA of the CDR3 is TGTGCCAGCAGTCACGGGGGTCGGAGCGGGGGGGCCGTCTACAATGAGCAGTTCTTC. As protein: CASSHGGRSGGAVYNEQFF.

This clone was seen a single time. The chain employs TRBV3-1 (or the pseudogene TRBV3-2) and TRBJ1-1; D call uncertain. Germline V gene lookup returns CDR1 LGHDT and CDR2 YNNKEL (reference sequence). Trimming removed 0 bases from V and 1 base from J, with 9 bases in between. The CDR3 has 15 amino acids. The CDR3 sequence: CASSQDLGRNTEAFF. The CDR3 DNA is TGTGCCAGCAGCCAAGATTTAGGGCGGAACACTGAAGCTTTCTTT.

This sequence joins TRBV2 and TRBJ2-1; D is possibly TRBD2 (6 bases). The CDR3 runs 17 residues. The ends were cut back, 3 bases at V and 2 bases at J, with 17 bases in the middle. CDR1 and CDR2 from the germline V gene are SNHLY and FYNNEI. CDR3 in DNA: TGTGCCAGCAGTGAGACCTCTAGCGTAAGCCCCTACAATGAGCAGTTCTTC. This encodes CASSETSSVSPYNEQFF.

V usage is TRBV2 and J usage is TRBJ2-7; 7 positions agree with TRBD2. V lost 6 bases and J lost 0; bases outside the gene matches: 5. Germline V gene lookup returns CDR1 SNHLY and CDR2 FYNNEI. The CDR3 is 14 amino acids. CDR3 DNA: TGTGCCAGCAGATCTAGCGGCCTCTCCTACGAGCAGTACTTC. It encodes CASRSSGLSYEQYF.